One TCR beta chain is described in this entry. Its antigen is currently unknown. TCRdb re-called the reads through MiXCR, storing one row per CDR3 protein. In the table there are about 270,000 distinct CDR3 sequences, less than 25% of which are singletons. The germline V gene encodes CDR1 SEHNR and CDR2 FQNEAQ (reference sequence). CDR3 length: 14 amino acids. The ends lost 6 bases at V and 7 bases at J; junction bases unmatched: 9. This sample was taken from a study of T cell repertoires in cytomegalovirus infection. Regarding the study as a whole: CMV-specific HLA-C-restricted TCR beta clonotypes dominated the ex vivo response.

The specimen was cultured PBMCs, collected from culture after CMV antigen stimulation. This TCR was recovered from a human donor in good health (CMV status not recorded). Some clones in this sample may be carry-over from other donors' samples. The rearrangement joins TRBV7-9 to TRBJ2-7; TRBD1 matches 10 bases. CDR3 nucleotide sequence: TGTGCCAGCAGAACCGGGACAGGGGATCGGGAGCAGTACTTC. Translating gives CASRTGTGDREQYF.